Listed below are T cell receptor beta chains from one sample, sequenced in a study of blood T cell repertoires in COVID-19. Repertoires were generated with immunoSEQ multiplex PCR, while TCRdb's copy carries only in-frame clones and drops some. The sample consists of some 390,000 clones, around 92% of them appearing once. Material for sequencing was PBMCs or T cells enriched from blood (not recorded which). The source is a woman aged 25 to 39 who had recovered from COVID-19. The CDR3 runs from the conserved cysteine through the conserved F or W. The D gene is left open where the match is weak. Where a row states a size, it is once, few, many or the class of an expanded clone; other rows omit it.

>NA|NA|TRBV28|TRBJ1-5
CASSKYRDNQPQHF
TGTGCCAGCAGTAAGTACAGGGACAATCAGCCCCAGCATTTT
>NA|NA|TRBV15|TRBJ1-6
CATSREPGYSYNSPLHF
TGTGCCACCAGCAGAGAGCCAGGCTACTCCTATAATTCACCCCTCCACTTT
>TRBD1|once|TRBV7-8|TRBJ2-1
CASSLDRGSYNEQFF
TGTGCCAGCAGCTTAGACAGGGGATCCTACAATGAGCAGTTCTTC
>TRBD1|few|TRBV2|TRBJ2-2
CASSEEVQGARELFF
TGTGCCAGCAGTGAAGAGGTGCAGGGGGCTAGGGAGCTGTTTTTT
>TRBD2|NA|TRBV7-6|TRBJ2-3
CASSLIAGALTDTQYF
TGTGCCAGCAGCTTAATAGCGGGGGCCCTCACAGATACGCAGTATTTT
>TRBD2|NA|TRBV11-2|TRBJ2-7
CASSRPGGRLYEQYF
TGTGCCAGCAGCCGCCCTGGCGGGAGACTCTACGAGCAGTACTTC
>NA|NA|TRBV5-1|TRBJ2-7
CASSLIEGEQYF
TGCGCCAGCAGCTTGATCGAGGGCGAGCAGTACTTC
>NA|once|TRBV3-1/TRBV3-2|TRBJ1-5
CASSQSGSQGQPQHF
TGTGCCAGCAGCCAATCCGGCTCCCAGGGTCAGCCCCAGCATTTT
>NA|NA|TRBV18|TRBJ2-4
CASSPGGLGNIQYF
TGTGCCAGCTCACCGGGGGGACTGGGAAACATTCAGTACTTC
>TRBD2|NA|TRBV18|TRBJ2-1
CASSPVAGAYNEQFF
TGTGCCAGCTCACCGGTGGCGGGGGCCTACAATGAGCAGTTCTTC
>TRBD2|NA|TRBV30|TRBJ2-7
CAWSSGRLYEQYF
TGTGCCTGGAGTAGCGGGAGGCTCTACGAGCAGTACTTC
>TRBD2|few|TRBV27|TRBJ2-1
CASSSLTSGGYNEQFF
TGTGCCAGCAGTTCTCTGACTAGCGGAGGATACAATGAGCAGTTCTTC
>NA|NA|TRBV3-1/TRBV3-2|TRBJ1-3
CASSPTLGHGGNTIYF
TGTGCCAGCAGCCCTACCCTGGGGCACGGTGGAAACACCATATATTTT
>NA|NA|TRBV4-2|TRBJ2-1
CASSQEGRSAVNEQFF
TGTGCCAGCAGCCAAGAAGGTAGGAGTGCGGTCAATGAGCAGTTCTTC
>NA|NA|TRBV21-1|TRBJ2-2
CASSAKSASGRENTGELFF
TGTGCCAGCAGTGCAAAATCGGCTAGCGGGAGGGAGAACACCGGGGAGCTGTTTTTT
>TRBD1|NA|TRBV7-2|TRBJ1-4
CASSIQGATNEKLFF
TGTGCCAGCAGCATACAGGGGGCCACTAATGAAAAACTGTTTTTT
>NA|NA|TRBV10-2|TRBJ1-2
CASSVTDAGPTF
TGCGCCAGCAGTGTTACGGACGCGGGGCCCACCTTC
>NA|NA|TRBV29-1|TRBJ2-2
CSVASDRNTGELFF
TGCAGCGTTGCATCCGACAGGAACACCGGGGAGCTGTTTTTT
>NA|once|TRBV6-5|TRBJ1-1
CASSSSGHLLAEAFF
TGTGCCAGCAGTTCCTCGGGGCACCTCCTTGCTGAAGCTTTCTTT
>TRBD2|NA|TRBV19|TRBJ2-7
CASSIGGGQEQYF
TGTGCCAGTAGTATAGGGGGGGGTCAAGAGCAGTACTTC
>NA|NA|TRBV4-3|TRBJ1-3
CASSPGTGQLGNTIYF
TGCGCCAGCAGCCCAGGTACAGGGCAGTTGGGAAACACCATATATTTT
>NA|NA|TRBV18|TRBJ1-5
CASSPIQVDQPQHF
TGTGCCAGCTCACCAATTCAAGTAGATCAGCCCCAGCATTTT
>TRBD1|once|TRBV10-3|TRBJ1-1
CAISPDRVTPEAFF
TGTGCCATCAGCCCCGACAGGGTCACCCCTGAAGCTTTCTTT
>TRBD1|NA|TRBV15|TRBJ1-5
CATSRDFRGKQPQHF
TGTGCCACCAGCAGAGATTTCAGGGGGAAACAGCCCCAGCATTTT
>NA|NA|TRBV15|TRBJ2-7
CATSREQDPSDEQYF
TGTGCCACCAGCAGAGAACAGGACCCCTCGGACGAGCAGTACTTC
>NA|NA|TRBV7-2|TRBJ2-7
CASSFPRPVRNHEQYF
TGTGCCAGCAGCTTCCCTAGACCAGTGAGGAACCACGAGCAGTACTTC
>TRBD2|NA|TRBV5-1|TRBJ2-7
CASSLDSSGVSYEQYF
TGCGCCAGCAGCCTTGACTCTAGCGGGGTCTCCTACGAGCAGTACTTC
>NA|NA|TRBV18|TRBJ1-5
CASSPDGISNQPQHF
TGTGCCAGCTCACCAGACGGGATAAGCAATCAGCCCCAGCATTTT
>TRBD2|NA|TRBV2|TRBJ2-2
CASSEPYSGGPANTGELFF
TGTGCCAGCAGTGAACCCTATAGCGGGGGGCCTGCGAACACCGGGGAGCTGTTTTTT
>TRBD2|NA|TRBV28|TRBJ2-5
CASSLGLAGASETQYF
TGTGCCAGCAGTTTAGGGTTAGCGGGAGCGTCGGAGACCCAGTACTTC
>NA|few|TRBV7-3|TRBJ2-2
CASSTFPGELFF
TGTGCCAGCAGCACATTTCCGGGGGAGCTGTTTTTT
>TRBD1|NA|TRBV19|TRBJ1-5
CASSRYQGQTTNQPQHF
TGTGCCAGTAGTAGATATCAGGGACAGACCACTAATCAGCCCCAGCATTTT
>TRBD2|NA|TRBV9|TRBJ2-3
CASSVPSSGFGDTQYF
TGTGCCAGCAGCGTACCGTCTAGCGGGTTCGGAGATACGCAGTATTTT
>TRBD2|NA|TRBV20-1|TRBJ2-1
CSASLASGVRTEQFF
TGCAGTGCTAGTTTGGCTAGCGGGGTACGCACTGAGCAGTTCTTC
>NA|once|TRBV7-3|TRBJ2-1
CASSLTGQPANEQFF
TGTGCCAGCAGCTTAACGGGCCAGCCCGCCAATGAGCAGTTCTTC
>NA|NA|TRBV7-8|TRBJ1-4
CASRGEEVVDEKLFF
TGTGCCAGCAGGGGGGAGGAGGTGGTGGATGAAAAACTGTTTTTT
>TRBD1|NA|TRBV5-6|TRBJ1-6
CASSAGTGYNSPLHF
TGTGCCAGCAGCGCCGGGACAGGCTATAATTCACCCCTCCACTTT
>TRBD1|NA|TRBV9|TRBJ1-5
CASSVSETGIQPQHF
TGTGCCAGCAGCGTATCCGAGACAGGGATTCAGCCCCAGCATTTT
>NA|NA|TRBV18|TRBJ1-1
CASSRREGTEAFF
TGTGCCAGCTCACGTAGGGAGGGCACTGAAGCTTTCTTT
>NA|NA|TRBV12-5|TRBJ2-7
CASGPSSYEQYF
TGTGCTAGTGGTCCTAGCTCCTACGAGCAGTACTTC
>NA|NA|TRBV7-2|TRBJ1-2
CASSPLRESNYGYTF
TGTGCCAGCAGCCCCCTAAGGGAGTCTAACTATGGCTACACCTTC